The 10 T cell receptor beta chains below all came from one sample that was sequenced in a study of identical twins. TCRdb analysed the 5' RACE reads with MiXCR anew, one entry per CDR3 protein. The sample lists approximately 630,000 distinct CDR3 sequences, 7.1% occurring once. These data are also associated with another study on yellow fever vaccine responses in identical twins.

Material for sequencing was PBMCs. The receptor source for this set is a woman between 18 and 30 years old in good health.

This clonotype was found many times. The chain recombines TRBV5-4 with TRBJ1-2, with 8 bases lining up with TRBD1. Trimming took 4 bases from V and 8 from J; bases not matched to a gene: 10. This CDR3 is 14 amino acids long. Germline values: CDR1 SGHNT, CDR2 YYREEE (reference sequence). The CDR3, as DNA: TGTGCCAGCAGCCTCCAGGGGGCTTTTCGGGGCTACACCTTC. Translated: CASSLQGAFRGYTF. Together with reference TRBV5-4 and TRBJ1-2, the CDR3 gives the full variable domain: ETGVTQSPTHLIKTRGQQVTLRCSSQSGHNTVSWYQQALGQGPQFIFQYYREEENGRGNFPPRFSGLQFPNYSSELNVNALELDDSALYLCASSLQGAFRGYTFGSGTRLTVV.

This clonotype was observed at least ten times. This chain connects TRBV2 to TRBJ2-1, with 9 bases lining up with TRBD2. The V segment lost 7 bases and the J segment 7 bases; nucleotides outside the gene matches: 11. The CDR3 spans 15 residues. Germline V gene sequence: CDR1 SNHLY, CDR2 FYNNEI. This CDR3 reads CASTATGLARNEQFF. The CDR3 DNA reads TGTGCCAGCACCGCAACGGGACTAGCTCGGAATGAGCAGTTCTTC.

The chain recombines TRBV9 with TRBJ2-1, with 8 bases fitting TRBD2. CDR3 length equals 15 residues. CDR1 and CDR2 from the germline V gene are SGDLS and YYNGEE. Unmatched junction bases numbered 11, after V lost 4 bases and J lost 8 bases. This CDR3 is CASSKAGDGIDEQFF. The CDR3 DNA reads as TGTGCCAGCAGCAAAGCGGGAGACGGTATCGATGAGCAGTTCTTC.

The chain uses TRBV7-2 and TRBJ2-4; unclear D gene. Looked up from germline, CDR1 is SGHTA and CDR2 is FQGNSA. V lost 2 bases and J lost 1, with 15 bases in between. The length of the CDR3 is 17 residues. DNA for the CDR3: TGTGCCAGCAGCTTAAATTGGCTAGTCGGCGCCAAAAACATTCAGTACTTC. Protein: CASSLNWLVGAKNIQYF.

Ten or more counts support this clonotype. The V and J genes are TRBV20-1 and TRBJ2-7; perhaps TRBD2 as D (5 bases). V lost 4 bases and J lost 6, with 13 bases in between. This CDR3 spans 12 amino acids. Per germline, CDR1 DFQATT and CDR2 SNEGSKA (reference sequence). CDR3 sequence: CSAKWSAGEQYF. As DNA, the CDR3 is TGCAGTGCTAAGTGGTCGGCGGGCGAGCAGTACTTC.

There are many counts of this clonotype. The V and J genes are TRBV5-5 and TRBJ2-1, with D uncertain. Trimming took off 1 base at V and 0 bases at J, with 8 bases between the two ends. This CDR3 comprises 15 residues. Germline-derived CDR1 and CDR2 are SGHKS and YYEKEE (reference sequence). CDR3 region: CASSLLDSSYNEQFF. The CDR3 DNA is TGTGCCAGCAGCTTGTTGGATAGCTCCTACAATGAGCAGTTCTTC.

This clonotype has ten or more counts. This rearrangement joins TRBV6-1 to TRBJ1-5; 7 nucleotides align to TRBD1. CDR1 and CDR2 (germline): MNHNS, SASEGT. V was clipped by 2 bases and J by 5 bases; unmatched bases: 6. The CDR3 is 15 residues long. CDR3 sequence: CASSERQGWDQPQHF. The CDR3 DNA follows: TGTGCCAGCAGTGAAAGACAGGGTTGGGATCAGCCCCAGCATTTT.

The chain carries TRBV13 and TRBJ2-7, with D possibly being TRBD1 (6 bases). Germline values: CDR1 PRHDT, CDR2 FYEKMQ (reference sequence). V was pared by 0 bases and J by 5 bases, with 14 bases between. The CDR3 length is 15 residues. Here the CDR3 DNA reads TGTGCCAGCAGCTTAGGTGGCAGGGGTCAGGACGAGCAGTACTTC. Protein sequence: CASSLGGRGQDEQYF.

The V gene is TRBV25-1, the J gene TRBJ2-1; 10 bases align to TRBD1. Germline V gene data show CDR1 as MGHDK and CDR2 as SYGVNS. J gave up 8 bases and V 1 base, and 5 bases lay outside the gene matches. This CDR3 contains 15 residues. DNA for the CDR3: TGTGCCAGCAGTGAATGGGGACAGGGGTTCCATGAGCAGTTCTTC. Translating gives CASSEWGQGFHEQFF.

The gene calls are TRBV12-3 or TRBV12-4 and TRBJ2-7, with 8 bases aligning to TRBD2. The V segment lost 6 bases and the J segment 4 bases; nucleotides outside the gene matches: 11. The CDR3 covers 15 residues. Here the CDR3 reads CASRGLAGPGYEQYF. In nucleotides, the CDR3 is TGTGCCAGCAGGGGTCTAGCGGGTCCCGGTTACGAGCAGTACTTC.